Following are 16 T cell receptor beta chains from one sample sequenced in a study of control samples from healthy donors and cancer patients. Sequencing used immunoSEQ multiplex PCR; TCRdb keeps in-frame clones, though not all of them. The table has 130,000 or so clones, around 87% seen once. Sequencing used blood. The source is a man aged 30 to 39 in good health.

The CDR3 sequence: CAWSVSRDWEQYF. CDR3 in DNA: TGTGCCTGGAGTGTATCCCGAGATTGGGAGCAGTACTTC. The chain employs TRBV30 and TRBJ2-7; D remains ambiguous. From germline, CDR1 is GTSNPN and CDR2 SVGIG (reference sequence). This CDR3 is 13 amino acids long. The V end was cut by 0 bases, the J end by 7 bases, with 13 bases between.

This chain joins TRBV5-6 and TRBJ1-3; the match to TRBD1 covers 8 bases. The V gene's germline CDR1 is SGHDT and CDR2 YYEEEE. V trimming: 1 base; J trimming: 4 bases; junction bases outside the gene matches: 4. The CDR3 is made up of 15 amino acids. The CDR3 spells CASSLSPGGGNTIYF. CDR3 nucleotides: TGTGCCAGCAGCTTGAGTCCAGGGGGCGGAAACACCATATATTTT.

The chain has TRBV18 and TRBJ1-1; 10 bases match TRBD1. Germline V lookup: CDR1 KGHSH, CDR2 LQKENI. V shed 3 bases and J 8 bases; nucleotides not matched to a gene: 3. The CDR3 totals 13 residues. This CDR3 is CASSPGQGREAFF. The CDR3 nucleotides read TGTGCCAGCTCACCGGGACAGGGGAGGGAAGCTTTCTTT.

The chain's CDR3 is CASSYRQGRYEQYV. DNA of the CDR3: TGTGCCAGCAGTTACCGGCAGGGGCGCTACGAGCAGTACGTC. This chain joins TRBV6-5 and TRBJ2-7; TRBD1 might be the D (6 bases). The CDR3 is 14 amino acids. CDR1 and CDR2 from the germline V gene are MNHEY and SVGAGI. V was trimmed by 2 bases and J by 3 bases, leaving 11 bases between them.

This clone was detected once. V gene TRBV6-5 combines with J gene TRBJ2-7; 7 bases align to TRBD1. The J segment lost 3 bases and the V segment lost 2 bases, leaving 7 bases of the junction unmatched. Germline assignment: CDR1 MNHEY and CDR2 SVGAGI. The CDR3 runs to 15 residues. The CDR3 sequence: CASSYDRVPYYEQYF. The CDR3 DNA follows: TGTGCCAGCAGTTACGACAGGGTTCCCTACTACGAGCAGTACTTC.

The rearrangement uses TRBV19 and TRBJ2-1; 10 bases align to TRBD2. With 2 bases clipped from V and 7 bases from J, the junction kept 11 bases outside the gene matches. Germline lookup yields CDR1 LNHDA and CDR2 SQIVND (reference sequence). The CDR3 extends over 17 amino acids. CDR3 DNA: TGTGCCAGTAGTATAAGGGGCAGAGCGGGGGGGCGTAATGAGCAGTTCTTC. It yields the protein CASSIRGRAGGRNEQFF.

The chain employs TRBV3-1 (or the pseudogene TRBV3-2) and TRBJ1-2; TRBD1 matches 8 bases. The CDR3 sequence is 14 residues long. V gave up 0 bases and J gave up 8 bases; unmatched junction bases: 5. Per germline, CDR1 LGHDT and CDR2 YNNKEL (reference sequence). The CDR3 DNA reads TGTGCCAGCAGCCAAGAGCCAGGGGGCTTCGGCTACACCTTC. It yields the protein CASSQEPGGFGYTF.

The V and J genes are TRBV10-2 and TRBJ2-2, with D maybe TRBD2 (6 bases). The V end was cut by 6 bases, the J end by 9 bases, with 17 bases between. This CDR3 comprises 14 residues. Germline V gene lookup returns CDR1 WSHSY and CDR2 SAAADI. For the CDR3, the DNA is TGCGCCAGCAGGGCGGATTGGGGGGTCAGGGAGCTGTTTTTT. This translates into CASRADWGVRELFF.

The rearrangement uses TRBV6-6 and TRBJ1-6; TRBD1 agrees at 7 bases. Germline V gene sequence: CDR1 MNHNY, CDR2 SVGAGI (reference sequence). With V trimmed by 2 bases and J by 5 bases, 6 bases remained unmatched. The CDR3 consists of 16 residues. The CDR3 coding sequence is TGTGCCAGCAGTTACCCCACCGACAGGGATAATTCACCCCTCCACTTT. This codes for CASSYPTDRDNSPLHF.

In DNA form, the CDR3 reads TGTGCCAGCAGCTTAAATAGCGGGGGAGGAGAGACCCAGTACTTC. Translated: CASSLNSGGGETQYF. This chain connects TRBV7-3 to TRBJ2-5; the match to TRBD2 covers 9 bases. The CDR3 sequence is 15 residues long. Germline values: CDR1 SGHTA, CDR2 FQGTGA. J was trimmed by 4 bases and V by 1 base; bases with no gene match: 4.

The chain couples TRBV12-3 or TRBV12-4 to TRBJ1-6; D call uncertain. V lost 7 bases and J 8 bases, leaving 12 bases between the germline ends. The CDR3 is 13 residues long. In nucleotides, the CDR3 is TGTGCCAGCACGAGTCAGAAAGATTCACCCCTCCACTTT. This codes for CASTSQKDSPLHF.

V and J are TRBV11-1 and TRBJ1-1; 8 bases line up with TRBD1. The CDR3 spans 13 residues. Germline CDR1 and CDR2: SGHAT and FQDESV (reference sequence). V was clipped by 8 bases and J by 0 bases; unmatched bases: 2. CDR3 DNA sequence: TGTGCCAGCGGACAGGGAATGAACACTGAAGCTTTCTTT. Encoded protein: CASGQGMNTEAFF.

The chain carries TRBV6-1 and TRBJ1-5; D unclear. Trimming pared 1 base from V and 0 bases from J, leaving 4 bases between. Germline CDR1 is MNHNS and CDR2 is SASEGT. The CDR3 has 14 amino acids. CDR3 amino acids: CASSEGYSNQPQHF. The DNA of the CDR3 is TGTGCCAGCAGTGAAGGGTATAGCAATCAGCCCCAGCATTTT.

V usage is TRBV30 and J usage is TRBJ1-5; D call uncertain. This CDR3 has 13 amino acids. Germline CDR1 reads GTSNPN; CDR2 reads SVGIG (reference sequence). Trimming took off 0 bases at V and 6 bases at J, with 9 bases between the two ends. The CDR3 loop is CAWSVEGGQPQHF. In DNA, the CDR3 is TGTGCCTGGAGTGTGGAGGGCGGTCAGCCCCAGCATTTT.

This sequence joins TRBV5-1 and TRBJ1-6; no definite D call. Looked up from germline, CDR1 is SGHRS and CDR2 is YFSETQ. V shed 3 bases and J shed 8 bases, with 15 bases lying between them. This CDR3 has 15 residues. The CDR3 reads CASSSAELLDSPLHF. As DNA, the CDR3 is TGCGCCAGCAGCTCGGCTGAATTGCTTGATTCACCCCTCCACTTT.

Only a few counts were recorded for this clone. The V gene is TRBV6-6, the J gene TRBJ1-1; TRBD1 matches 7 bases. Germline lookup yields CDR1 MNHNY and CDR2 SVGAGI (reference sequence). J lost 1 base, V lost 6 bases, and 5 bases had no gene match. The CDR3 runs to 14 residues. The CDR3 protein is CASSPDRSNTEAFF. DNA of the CDR3: TGTGCCAGCAGCCCGGACAGGTCGAACACTGAAGCTTTCTTT.